These 13 T cell receptor beta chains were all obtained from the same sample, sequenced in a study of blood T cell repertoires in COVID-19. Clones were read by immunoSEQ multiplex PCR, and TCRdb kept only the in-frame ones, dropping some. The table records under 500,000 clones, around 89% of them present only once. Sequenced material: peripheral blood. Receptors were obtained from a woman younger than 45 with acute or convalescent COVID-19.

This chain uses TRBV27 with TRBJ2-2, with D unresolved. Trimming removed 4 bases at V and 4 bases at J, with 7 bases between. The CDR3 sequence is 13 residues long. Germline values: CDR1 MNHEY, CDR2 SMNVEV (reference sequence). The DNA of the CDR3 is TGTGCCAGCAGTTCAGTACCCACCGGGGAGCTGTTTTTT. This encodes CASSSVPTGELFF.

Comments on this clone: Other DNA sequences in this sample translate to the same CDR3. The chain employs TRBV6-5 and TRBJ2-7, with 7 bases lining up with TRBD1. The length of the CDR3 is 13 residues. In germline, CDR1 is MNHEY, CDR2 SVGAGI. Losses at the gene ends were 5 bases for V and 2 bases for J; bases not matched to a gene: 3. The CDR3 protein is CASSPGQTYEQYF. CDR3 DNA sequence: TGTGCCAGCAGTCCGGGACAGACCTACGAGCAGTACTTC.

V is TRBV5-1 and J is TRBJ2-2, with D possibly matching TRBD2 (6 bases). The germline V and J ends were trimmed by 2 bases and 6 bases, with 8 bases remaining between them. CDR1 SGHRS and CDR2 YFSETQ come from the germline V gene. The CDR3 spans 13 residues. The CDR3 is CASSLGGAGELFF. CDR3 DNA: TGCGCCAGCAGCTTAGGAGGGGCCGGGGAGCTGTTTTTT.

This chain links TRBV19 with TRBJ2-2, with 7 bases identical to TRBD2. Germline CDR1 LNHDA, CDR2 SQIVND (reference sequence). This CDR3 comprises 14 residues. The J segment lost 9 bases and the V segment lost 3 bases, leaving 7 bases of the junction unmatched. The CDR3 here is CASSIGQGGRELFF. For the CDR3, the DNA is TGTGCCAGTAGTATCGGTCAGGGAGGGCGGGAGCTGTTTTTT.

This clone was seen a few times. The chain uses TRBV6-1 and TRBJ1-2; TRBD1 matches at 10 bases. There are 14 residues in the CDR3. The germline V gene encodes CDR1 MNHNS and CDR2 SASEGT. Trimming removed 3 bases from V and 5 bases from J; junction bases left unmatched: 3. The CDR3, as DNA: TGTGCCAGCAGTGAGACGGGACAGGGGTATGGCTACACCTTC. Residues: CASSETGQGYGYTF.

The chain uses TRBV3-1 (or the pseudogene TRBV3-2) and TRBJ2-5; 9 bases fit TRBD2. The CDR3 contains 15 residues. CDR1 is LGHDT, CDR2 YNNKEL, per germline (reference sequence). V was pared by 0 bases and J by 7 bases, with 6 bases of the junction left unmatched. The CDR3 coding sequence is TGTGCCAGCAGCCAAGATTCTCGGACTAGCGTGACCCAGTACTTC. Its protein is CASSQDSRTSVTQYF.

The genes are TRBV7-3 and TRBJ2-2; possible D gene TRBD1, 6 bases. The V end was cut by 5 bases, the J end by 6 bases, with 13 bases between. There are 14 residues in the CDR3. Germline assignment: CDR1 SGHTA and CDR2 FQGTGA. The CDR3 protein is CASSVNRVAGELFF. The CDR3 DNA sequence: TGTGCCAGCAGCGTAAACAGGGTTGCCGGGGAGCTGTTTTTT.

J is TRBJ2-3 and V is TRBV28, with TRBD1 matching 10 bases. J gave up 6 bases and V 6 bases, and 18 bases lay outside the gene matches. Germline CDR1 and CDR2: MDHEN and SYDVKM. CDR3 length: 18 amino acids. This CDR3 reads CASSSISAWRQGADTQYF. The CDR3 coding sequence is TGTGCCAGCAGCAGCATATCCGCCTGGAGACAGGGGGCTGATACGCAGTATTTT.

The V gene is TRBV2, the J gene TRBJ1-1; a weak D match, TRBD1 (6 bases). Trimming took 0 bases from V and 3 from J, leaving 11 bases between them. Germline CDR1 is SNHLY and CDR2 is FYNNEI. The CDR3 is 15 amino acids. CDR3 bases: TGTGCCAGCAGTGAAGCGCTTCAGGGGCACACTGAAGCTTTCTTT. Encoded protein: CASSEALQGHTEAFF.

J is TRBJ2-3 and V is TRBV5-4, with a tentative D call TRBD1 (5 bases). CDR1 and CDR2 (germline): SGHNT, YYREEE (reference sequence). V was cut by 4 bases and J by 5 bases, with 23 bases left in between. The CDR3 consists of 17 residues. The CDR3 nucleotides read TGTGCCAGCAGCCGAATGGGGCAAGGACAAATCGGAGATACGCAGTATTTT. This codes for CASSRMGQGQIGDTQYF.

The CDR3 DNA is TGTGCCAGCAGCCAAGGACTAGCGGTGGCTTCTCCGTTCTTC. The encoded protein is CASSQGLAVASPFF. The rearrangement links TRBV5-4 to TRBJ2-1, with 10 bases matching TRBD2. CDR1 SGHNT and CDR2 YYREEE come from the germline V gene (reference sequence). The CDR3 has 14 amino acids. Unmatched junction bases numbered 13, after V lost 4 bases and J lost 15 bases.

The V gene is TRBV5-1, the J gene TRBJ2-7, with 7 bases fitting TRBD1. There are 13 residues in the CDR3. Trimming at V came to 3 bases and at J to 7 bases, leaving 7 bases not matched to a gene. Germline V gene sequence: CDR1 SGHRS, CDR2 YFSETQ. The CDR3 loop reads CASSSTGVQEQYF. CDR3 bases: TGCGCCAGCAGCTCTACAGGGGTTCAAGAGCAGTACTTC.

The chain employs TRBV15 and TRBJ2-1; 8 nucleotides align to TRBD1. V lost 5 bases, J lost 2 bases, and 8 bases stayed unmatched. The CDR3 loop spans 16 amino acids. Germline V gives CDR1 LNHNV, CDR2 YYDKDF (reference sequence). CDR3 nucleotides: TGTGCCACCAGCGAACCCGGGACAGGTACCTACAATGAGCAGTTCTTC. Translated, it gives CATSEPGTGTYNEQFF.